This TCR beta chain comes out of a study of molecular identifiers for immune sequencing clone quantification. Previously published methods and listed TCR primers were used for the bulk TCR libraries. Using its own MiXCR run on the PCR reads, TCRdb lists one record per CDR3 protein. The sample comprises 40,000 to 45,000 distinct CDR3 sequences, about 19% of which are singletons, and under 1.3% rests with the top ten. Sorted naive CD8 T cells were those defined as CD8+CD4-CCR7+CD45RA+. General study results and limits: Jurkat TCR RNA that was spiked in from one cell was reportedly detectable among one million naive cells.

Germline CDR1 reads LNHNV; CDR2 reads YYDKDF (reference sequence). The CDR3 runs to 12 residues. V was pared by 7 bases and J by 6 bases, with 10 bases between. In its sample, this clonotype was seen many times. Its antigen remains unidentified. This sequence originates from a human donor in good health. Some libraries in this study had Jurkat cell RNA spiked in. Sequencing used naive CD8+ T cells from blood, with Jurkat cell RNA spiked in. Regarding subset: FACS-sorted CD8+CD4-CCR7+CD45RA+ naive T cells. V usage is TRBV15 and J usage is TRBJ1-5; maybe TRBD1 (6 bases). In DNA form, the CDR3 reads TGTGCCACCAAAGGGGGTGGTCAGCCCCAGCATTTT. As protein: CATKGGGQPQHF.